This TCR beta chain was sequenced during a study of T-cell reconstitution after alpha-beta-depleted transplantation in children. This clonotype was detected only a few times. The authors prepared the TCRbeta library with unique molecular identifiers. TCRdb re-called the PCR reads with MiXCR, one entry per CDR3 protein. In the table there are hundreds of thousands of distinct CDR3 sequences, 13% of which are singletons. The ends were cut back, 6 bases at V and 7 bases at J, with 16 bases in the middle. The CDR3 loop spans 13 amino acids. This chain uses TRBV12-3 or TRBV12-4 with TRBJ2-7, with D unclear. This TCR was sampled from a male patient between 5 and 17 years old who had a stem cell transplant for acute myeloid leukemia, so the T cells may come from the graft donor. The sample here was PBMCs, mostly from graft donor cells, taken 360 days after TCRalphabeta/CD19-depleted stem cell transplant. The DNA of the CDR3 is TGTGCCAGCAGGGGGTTGGCCGCTTGGGAGCAGTACTTC. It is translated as CASRGLAAWEQYF.